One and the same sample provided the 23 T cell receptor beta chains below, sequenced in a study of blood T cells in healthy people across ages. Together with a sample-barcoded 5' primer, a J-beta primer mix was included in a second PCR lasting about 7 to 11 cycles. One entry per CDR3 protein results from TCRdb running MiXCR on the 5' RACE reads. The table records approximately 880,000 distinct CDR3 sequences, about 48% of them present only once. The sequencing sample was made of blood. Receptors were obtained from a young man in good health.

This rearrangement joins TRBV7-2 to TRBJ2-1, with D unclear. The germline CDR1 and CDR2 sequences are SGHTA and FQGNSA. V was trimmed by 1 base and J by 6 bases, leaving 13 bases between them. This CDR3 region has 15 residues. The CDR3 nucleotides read TGTGCCAGCAGCTTAGACCGCCAGGCTGTCAATGAGCAGTTCTTC. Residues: CASSLDRQAVNEQFF.

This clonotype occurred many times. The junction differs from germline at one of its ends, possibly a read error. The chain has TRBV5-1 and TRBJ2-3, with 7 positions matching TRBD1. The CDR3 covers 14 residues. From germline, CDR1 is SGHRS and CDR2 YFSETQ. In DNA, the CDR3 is TGTGCCAGCAGTCCCGGACAGGGCACAGATACGCAGTATTTT. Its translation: CASSPGQGTDTQYF. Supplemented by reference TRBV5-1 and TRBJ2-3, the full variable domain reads KAGVTQTPRYLIKTRGQQVTLSCSPISGHRSVSWYQQTPGQGLQFLFEYFSETQRNKGNFPGRFSGRQFSNSRSEMNVSTLELGDSALYLCASSPGQGTDTQYFGPGTRLTVL.

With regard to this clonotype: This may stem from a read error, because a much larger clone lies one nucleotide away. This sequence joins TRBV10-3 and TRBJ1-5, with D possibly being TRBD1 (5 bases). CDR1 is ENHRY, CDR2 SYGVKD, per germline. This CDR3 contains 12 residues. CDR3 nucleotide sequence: TGTGCCATCGGTGAGGGGAGTCAGCCCCAGCATTTT. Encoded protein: CAIGEGSQPQHF.

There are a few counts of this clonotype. For the CDR3, the DNA is TGCGCCAGCAGCCAAGATTTGGACAGCGGCACAGATACGCAGTATTTT. This encodes CASSQDLDSGTDTQYF. The chain recombines TRBV4-1 with TRBJ2-3; weak D call: TRBD1 (6 bases). The CDR3 length is 16 residues. V lost 0 bases and J 1 base, leaving 11 bases between the germline ends. Germline loops: CDR1 MGHRA, CDR2 YSYEKL.

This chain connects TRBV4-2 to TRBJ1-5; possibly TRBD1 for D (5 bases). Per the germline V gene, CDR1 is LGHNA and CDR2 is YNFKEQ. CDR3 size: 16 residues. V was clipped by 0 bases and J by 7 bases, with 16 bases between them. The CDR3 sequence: CASSQDWKGKGQPQHF. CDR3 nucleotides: TGTGCCAGCAGCCAAGATTGGAAGGGGAAAGGGCAGCCCCAGCATTTT.

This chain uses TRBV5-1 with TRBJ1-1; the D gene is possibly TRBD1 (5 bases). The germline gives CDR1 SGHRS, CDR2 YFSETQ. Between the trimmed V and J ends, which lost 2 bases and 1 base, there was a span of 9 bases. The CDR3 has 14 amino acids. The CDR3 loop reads CASSFWGTNTEAFF. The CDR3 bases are TGCGCCAGCAGCTTTTGGGGGACGAACACTGAAGCTTTCTTT.

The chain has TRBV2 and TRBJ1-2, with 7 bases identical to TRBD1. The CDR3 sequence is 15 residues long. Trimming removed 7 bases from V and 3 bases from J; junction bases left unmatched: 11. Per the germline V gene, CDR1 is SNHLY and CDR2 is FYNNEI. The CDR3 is CASTRQGADYYGYTF. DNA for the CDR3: TGTGCCAGCACCAGACAGGGTGCCGACTACTATGGCTACACCTTC.

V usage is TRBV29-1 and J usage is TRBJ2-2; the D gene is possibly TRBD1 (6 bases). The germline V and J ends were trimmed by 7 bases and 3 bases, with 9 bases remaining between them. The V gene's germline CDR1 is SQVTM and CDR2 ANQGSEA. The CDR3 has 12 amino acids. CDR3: CSGAGDTGELFF. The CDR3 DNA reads TGCAGCGGCGCAGGGGACACCGGGGAGCTGTTTTTT.

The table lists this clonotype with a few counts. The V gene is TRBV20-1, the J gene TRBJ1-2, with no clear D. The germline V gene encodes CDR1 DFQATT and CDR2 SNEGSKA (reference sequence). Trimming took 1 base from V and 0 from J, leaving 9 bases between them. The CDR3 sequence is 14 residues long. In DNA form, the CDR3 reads TGCAGTGCTAGAGGGGGTGCAGCTAACTATGGCTACACCTTC. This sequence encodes CSARGGAANYGYTF.

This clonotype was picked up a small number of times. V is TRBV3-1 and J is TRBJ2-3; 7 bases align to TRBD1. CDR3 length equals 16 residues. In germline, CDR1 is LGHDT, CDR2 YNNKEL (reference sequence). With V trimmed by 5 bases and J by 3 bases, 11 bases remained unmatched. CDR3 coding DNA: TGTGCCAGCAGCACCCTCCGAGGGGGCCGTACAGATACGCAGTATTTT. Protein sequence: CASSTLRGGRTDTQYF.

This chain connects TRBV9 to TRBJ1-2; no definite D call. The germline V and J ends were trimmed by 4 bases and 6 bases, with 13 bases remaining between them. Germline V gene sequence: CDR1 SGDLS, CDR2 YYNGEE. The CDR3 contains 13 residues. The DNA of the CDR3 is TGTGCCAGCAGCTCTTCGGGATATCATGGCTACACCTTC. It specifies CASSSSGYHGYTF.

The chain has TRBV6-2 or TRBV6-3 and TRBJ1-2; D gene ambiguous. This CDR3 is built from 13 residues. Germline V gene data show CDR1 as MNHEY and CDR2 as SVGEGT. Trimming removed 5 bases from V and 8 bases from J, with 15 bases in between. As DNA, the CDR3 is TGTGCCAGCAGTAGGGCCGTCGACGGGGGCTACACCTTC. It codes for CASSRAVDGGYTF.

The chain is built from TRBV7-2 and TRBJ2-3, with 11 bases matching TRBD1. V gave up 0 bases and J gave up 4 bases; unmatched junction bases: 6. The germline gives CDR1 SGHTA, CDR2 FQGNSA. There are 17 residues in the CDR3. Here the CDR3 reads CASSLAKPGQGADTQYF. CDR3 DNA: TGTGCCAGCAGCTTAGCGAAACCGGGACAGGGGGCAGATACGCAGTATTTT.

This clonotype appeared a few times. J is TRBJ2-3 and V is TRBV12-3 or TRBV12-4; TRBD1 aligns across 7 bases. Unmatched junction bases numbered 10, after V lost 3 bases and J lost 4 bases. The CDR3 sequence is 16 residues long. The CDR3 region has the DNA TGTGCCAGCAGTTTTGATAAGGACAGGAGGCCAGATACGCAGTATTTT. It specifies CASSFDKDRRPDTQYF.

The chain's CDR3 is CASAVRGLTDTQYF. The CDR3 DNA reads TGTGCCAGCGCCGTCAGGGGGCTCACAGATACGCAGTATTTT. The chain combines TRBV2 with TRBJ2-3; 8 nucleotides align to TRBD1. The ends lost 8 bases at V and 2 bases at J; junction bases unmatched: 6. The CDR3 length is 14 residues. Germline CDR1 is SNHLY and CDR2 is FYNNEI.

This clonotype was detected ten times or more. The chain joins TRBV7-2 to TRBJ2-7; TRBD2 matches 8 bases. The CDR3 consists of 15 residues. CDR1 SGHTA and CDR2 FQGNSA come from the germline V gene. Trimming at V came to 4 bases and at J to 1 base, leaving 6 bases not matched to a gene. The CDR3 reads CASSSASSGSYEQYF. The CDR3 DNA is TGTGCCAGCAGCTCGGCCTCTAGCGGGTCCTACGAGCAGTACTTC.

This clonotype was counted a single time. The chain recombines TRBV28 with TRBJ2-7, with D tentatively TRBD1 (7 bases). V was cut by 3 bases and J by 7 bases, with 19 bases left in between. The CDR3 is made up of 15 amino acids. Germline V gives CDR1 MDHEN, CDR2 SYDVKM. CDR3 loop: CASSLEQGTYNEQYF. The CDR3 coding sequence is TGTGCCAGCAGTTTGGAACAGGGGACTTACAATGAGCAGTACTTC.

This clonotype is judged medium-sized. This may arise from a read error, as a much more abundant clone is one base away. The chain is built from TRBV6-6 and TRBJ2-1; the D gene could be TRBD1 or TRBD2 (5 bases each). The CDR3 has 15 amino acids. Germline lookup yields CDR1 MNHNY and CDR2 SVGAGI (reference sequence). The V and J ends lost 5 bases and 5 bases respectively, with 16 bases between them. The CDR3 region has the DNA TGTGCCAGCAGTGGGGGACGAGTCCCCGACAATGAGCAGTTCTTC. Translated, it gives CASSGGRVPDNEQFF.

The CDR3 DNA is TGTGCCAGCAGCCAAGGACCCGGGGGGACAGATACGCAGTATTTT. This gives the protein CASSQGPGGTDTQYF. V gene TRBV14 combines with J gene TRBJ2-3, with TRBD2 identical over 7 bases. The CDR3 totals 15 residues. The J segment lost 3 bases and the V segment lost 1 base, leaving 4 bases of the junction unmatched. The germline V gene has CDR1 SGHDN and CDR2 FVKESK.

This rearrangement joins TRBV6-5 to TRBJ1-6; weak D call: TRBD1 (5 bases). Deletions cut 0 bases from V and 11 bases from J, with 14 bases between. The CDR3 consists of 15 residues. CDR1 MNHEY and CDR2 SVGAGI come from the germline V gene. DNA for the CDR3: TGTGCCAGCAGTTACTCTACAGGCCCCGGGACACCCCTCCACTTT. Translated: CASSYSTGPGTPLHF.

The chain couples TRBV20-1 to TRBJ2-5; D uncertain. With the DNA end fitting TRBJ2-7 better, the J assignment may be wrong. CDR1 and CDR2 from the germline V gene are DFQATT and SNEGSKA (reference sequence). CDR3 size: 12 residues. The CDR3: CSANWASYEQYF. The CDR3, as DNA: TGCAGTGCTAATTGGGCGTCCTACGAGCAGTACTTC.

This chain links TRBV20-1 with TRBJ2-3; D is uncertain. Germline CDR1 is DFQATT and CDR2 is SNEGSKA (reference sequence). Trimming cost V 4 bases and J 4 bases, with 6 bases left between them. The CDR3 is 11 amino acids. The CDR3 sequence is CSAIGADTQYF. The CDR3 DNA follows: TGCAGTGCTATCGGTGCAGATACGCAGTATTTT.

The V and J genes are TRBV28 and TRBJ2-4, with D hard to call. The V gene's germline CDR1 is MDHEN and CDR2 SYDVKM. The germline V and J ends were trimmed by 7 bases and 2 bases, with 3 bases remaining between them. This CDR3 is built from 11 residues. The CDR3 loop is CASTTKNIQYF. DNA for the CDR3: TGTGCCAGCACCACCAAAAACATTCAGTACTTC.